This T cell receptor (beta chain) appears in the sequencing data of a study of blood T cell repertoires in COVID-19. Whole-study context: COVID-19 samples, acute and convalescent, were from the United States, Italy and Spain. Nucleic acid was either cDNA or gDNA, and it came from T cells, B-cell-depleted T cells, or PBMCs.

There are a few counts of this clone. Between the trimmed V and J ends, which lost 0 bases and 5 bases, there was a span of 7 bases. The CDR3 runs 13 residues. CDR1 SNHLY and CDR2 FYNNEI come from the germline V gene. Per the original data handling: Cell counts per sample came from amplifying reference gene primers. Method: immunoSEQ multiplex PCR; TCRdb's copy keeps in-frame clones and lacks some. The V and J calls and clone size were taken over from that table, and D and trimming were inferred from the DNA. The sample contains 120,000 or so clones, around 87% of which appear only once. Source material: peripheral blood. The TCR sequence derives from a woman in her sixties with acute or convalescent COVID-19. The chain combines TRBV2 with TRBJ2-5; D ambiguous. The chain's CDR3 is CASSEALGETQYF. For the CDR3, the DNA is TGTGCCAGCAGTGAAGCCCTCGGGGAGACCCAGTACTTC.